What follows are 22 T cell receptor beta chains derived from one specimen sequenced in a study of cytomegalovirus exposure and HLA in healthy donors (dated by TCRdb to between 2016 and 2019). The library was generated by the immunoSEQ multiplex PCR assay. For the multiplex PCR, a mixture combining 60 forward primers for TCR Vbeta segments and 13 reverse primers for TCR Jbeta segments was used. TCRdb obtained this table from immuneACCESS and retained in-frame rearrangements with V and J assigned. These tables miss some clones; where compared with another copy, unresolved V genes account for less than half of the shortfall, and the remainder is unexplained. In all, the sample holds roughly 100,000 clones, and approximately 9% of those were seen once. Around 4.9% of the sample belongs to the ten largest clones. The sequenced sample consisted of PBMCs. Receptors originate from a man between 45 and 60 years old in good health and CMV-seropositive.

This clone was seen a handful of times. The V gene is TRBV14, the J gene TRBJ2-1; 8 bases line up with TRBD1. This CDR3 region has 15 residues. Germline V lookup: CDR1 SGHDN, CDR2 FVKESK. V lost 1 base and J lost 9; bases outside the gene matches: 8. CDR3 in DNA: TGTGCCAGCAGCCAAGTCTTTCAGGGGGCTGGTGAGCAGTTCTTC. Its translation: CASSQVFQGAGEQFF.

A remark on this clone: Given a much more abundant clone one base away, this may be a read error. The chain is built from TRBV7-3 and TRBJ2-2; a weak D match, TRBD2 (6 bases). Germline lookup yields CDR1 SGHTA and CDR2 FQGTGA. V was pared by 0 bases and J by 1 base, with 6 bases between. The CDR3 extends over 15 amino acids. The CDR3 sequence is CASSLTSGNTGELFF. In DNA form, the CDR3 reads TGTGCCAGCAGCTTAACTAGCGGGAACACCGGGGAGCTGTTTTTT.

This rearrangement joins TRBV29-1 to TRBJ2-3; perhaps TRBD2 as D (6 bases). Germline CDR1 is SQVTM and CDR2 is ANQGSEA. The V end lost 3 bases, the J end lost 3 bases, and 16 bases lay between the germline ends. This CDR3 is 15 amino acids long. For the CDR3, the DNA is TGCAGCGTTGAGGGGGGAGTTTCAGGAACAGATACGCAGTATTTT. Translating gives CSVEGGVSGTDTQYF.

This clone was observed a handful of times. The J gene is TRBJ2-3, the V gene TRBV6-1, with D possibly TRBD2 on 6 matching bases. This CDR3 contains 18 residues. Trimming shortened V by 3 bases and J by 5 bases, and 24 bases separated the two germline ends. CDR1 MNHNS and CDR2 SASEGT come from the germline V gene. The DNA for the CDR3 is TGTGCCAGCAGTGAGTACACCTTAACGGGAGAGGGGAGAGATACGCAGTATTTT. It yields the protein CASSEYTLTGEGRDTQYF.

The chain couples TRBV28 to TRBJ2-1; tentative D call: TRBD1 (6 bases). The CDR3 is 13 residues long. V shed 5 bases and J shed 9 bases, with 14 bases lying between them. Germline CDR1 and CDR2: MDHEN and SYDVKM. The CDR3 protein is CASSGQSNSEQFF. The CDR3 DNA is TGTGCCAGCAGTGGACAGTCGAACAGTGAGCAGTTCTTC. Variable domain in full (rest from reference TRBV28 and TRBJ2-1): DVKVTQSSRYLVKRTGEKVFLECVQDMDHENMFWYRQDPGLGLRLIYFSYDVKMKEKGDIPEGYSVSREKKERFSLILESASTNQTSMYLCASSGQSNSEQFFGPGTRLTVL.

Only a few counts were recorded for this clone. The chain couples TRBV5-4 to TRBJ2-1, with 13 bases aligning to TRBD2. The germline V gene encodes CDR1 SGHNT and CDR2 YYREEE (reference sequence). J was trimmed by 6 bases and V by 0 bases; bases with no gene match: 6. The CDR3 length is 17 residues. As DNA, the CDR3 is TGTGCCAGCAGCTTGGGGGGCGGGACTAGCGGGGCCAATGAGCAGTTCTTC. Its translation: CASSLGGGTSGANEQFF.

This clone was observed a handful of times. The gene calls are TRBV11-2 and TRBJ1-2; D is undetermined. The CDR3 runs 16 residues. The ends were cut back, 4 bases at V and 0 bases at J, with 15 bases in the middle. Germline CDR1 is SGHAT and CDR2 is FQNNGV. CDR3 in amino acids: CASSSSRLIANYGYTF. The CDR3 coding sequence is TGTGCCAGCAGCTCGTCCAGACTGATAGCTAACTATGGCTACACCTTC.

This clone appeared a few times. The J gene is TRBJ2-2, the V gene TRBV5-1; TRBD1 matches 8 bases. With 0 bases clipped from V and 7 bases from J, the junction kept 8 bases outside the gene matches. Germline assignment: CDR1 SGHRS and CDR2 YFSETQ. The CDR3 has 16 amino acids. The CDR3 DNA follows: TGCGCCAGCAGCTTGGCCCTGGGGACAGGTGGCGGGGAGCTGTTTTTT. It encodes CASSLALGTGGGELFF.

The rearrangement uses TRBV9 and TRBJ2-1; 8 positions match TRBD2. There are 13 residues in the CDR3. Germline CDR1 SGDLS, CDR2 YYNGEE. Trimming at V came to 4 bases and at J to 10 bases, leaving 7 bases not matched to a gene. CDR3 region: CASSPFREGEQFF. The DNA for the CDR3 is TGTGCCAGCAGCCCTTTTCGGGAGGGCGAGCAGTTCTTC. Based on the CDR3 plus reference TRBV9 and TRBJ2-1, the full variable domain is DSGVTQTPKHLITATGQRVTLRCSPRSGDLSVYWYQQSLDQGLQFLIQYYNGEERAKGNILERFSAQQFPDLHSELNLSSLELGDSALYFCASSPFREGEQFFGPGTRLTVL.

DNA of the CDR3: TGTGCCACCAGACTAGCGGGAGGGCACGTGCAGTACTTC. The encoded protein is CATRLAGGHVQYF. The rearrangement links TRBV15 to TRBJ2-7; 13 nucleotides line up with TRBD2. The V and J ends lost 6 bases and 9 bases, in that order; junction bases with no gene match: 5. Germline CDR1 is LNHNV and CDR2 is YYDKDF (reference sequence). This CDR3 is built from 13 residues. Together with reference TRBV15 and TRBJ2-7, the CDR3 gives the full variable domain: DAMVIQNPRYQVTQFGKPVTLSCSQTLNHNVMYWYQQKSSQAPKLLFHYYDKDFNNEADTPDNFQSRRPNTSFCFLDIRSPGLGDTAMYLCATRLAGGHVQYFGPGTRLTVT.

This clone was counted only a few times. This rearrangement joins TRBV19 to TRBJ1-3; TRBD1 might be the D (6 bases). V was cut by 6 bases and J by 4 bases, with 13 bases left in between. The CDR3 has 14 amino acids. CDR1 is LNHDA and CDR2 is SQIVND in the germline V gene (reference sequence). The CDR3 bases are TGTGCCAGTAGCCCTAACAGGGTCGGAAACACCATATATTTT. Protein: CASSPNRVGNTIYF.

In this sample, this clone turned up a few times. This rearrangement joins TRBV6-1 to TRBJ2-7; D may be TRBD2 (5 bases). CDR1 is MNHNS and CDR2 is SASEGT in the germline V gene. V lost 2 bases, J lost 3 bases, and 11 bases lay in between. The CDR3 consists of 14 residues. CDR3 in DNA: TGTGCCAGCAGTGAAAAGGGAGCGAGCTACGAGCAGTACTTC. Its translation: CASSEKGASYEQYF.

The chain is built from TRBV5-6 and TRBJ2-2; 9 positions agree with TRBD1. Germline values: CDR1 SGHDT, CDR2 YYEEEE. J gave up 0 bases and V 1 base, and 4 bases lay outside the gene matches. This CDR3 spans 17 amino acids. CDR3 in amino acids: CASSLTGGRANTGELFF. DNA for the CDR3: TGTGCCAGCAGCTTGACAGGGGGCCGAGCGAACACCGGGGAGCTGTTTTTT.

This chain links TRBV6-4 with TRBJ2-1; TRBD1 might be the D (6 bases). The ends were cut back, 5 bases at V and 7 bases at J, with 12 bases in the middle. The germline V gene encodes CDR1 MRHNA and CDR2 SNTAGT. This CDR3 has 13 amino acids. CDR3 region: CASSTGTKNEQFF. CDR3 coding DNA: TGTGCCAGCAGTACCGGGACAAAGAATGAGCAGTTCTTC.

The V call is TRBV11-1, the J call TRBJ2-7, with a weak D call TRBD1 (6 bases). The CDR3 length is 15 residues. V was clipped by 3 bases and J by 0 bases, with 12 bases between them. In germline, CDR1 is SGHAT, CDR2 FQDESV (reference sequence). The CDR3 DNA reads TGTGCCAGCAGCTTGATCGGACAGAGCTCCTACGAGCAGTACTTC. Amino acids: CASSLIGQSSYEQYF.

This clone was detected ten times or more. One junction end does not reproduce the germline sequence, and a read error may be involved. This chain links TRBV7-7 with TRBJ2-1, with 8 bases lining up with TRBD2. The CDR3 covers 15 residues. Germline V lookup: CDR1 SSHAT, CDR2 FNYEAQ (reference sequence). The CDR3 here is CASSSGTSSYNEQFF. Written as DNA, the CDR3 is TGTGCTAGCAGCTCCGGGACTAGCTCCTACAATGAGCAGTTCTTC.

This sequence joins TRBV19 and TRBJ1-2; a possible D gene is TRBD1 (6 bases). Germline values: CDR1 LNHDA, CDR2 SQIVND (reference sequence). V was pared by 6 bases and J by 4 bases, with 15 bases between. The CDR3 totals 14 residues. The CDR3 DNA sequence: TGTGCCAGTAGACAGGGAACAGGGACCTATGGCTACACCTTC. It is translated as CASRQGTGTYGYTF.

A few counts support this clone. CDR3 bases: TGTGCCTGGGGAGGCACAGATACGCAGTATTTT. Residues: CAWGGTDTQYF. This chain links TRBV30 with TRBJ2-3; D is uncertain. Germline V gene sequence: CDR1 GTSNPN, CDR2 SVGIG (reference sequence). There are 11 residues in the CDR3. Trimming cost V 5 bases and J 1 base, with 4 bases left between them.

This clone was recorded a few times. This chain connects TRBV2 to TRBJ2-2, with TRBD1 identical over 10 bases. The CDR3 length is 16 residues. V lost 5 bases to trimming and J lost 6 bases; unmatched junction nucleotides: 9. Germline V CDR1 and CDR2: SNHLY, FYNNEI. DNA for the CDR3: TGTGCCAGCAGTTTGACAGGGGGCCCAAGGGCCGGGGAGCTGTTTTTT. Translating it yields CASSLTGGPRAGELFF.

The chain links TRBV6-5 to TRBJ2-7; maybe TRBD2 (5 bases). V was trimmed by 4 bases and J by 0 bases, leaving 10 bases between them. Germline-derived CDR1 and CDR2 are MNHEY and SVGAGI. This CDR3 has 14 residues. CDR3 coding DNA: TGTGCCAGCAGTTCAGCGGTGAGCTCCTACGAGCAGTACTTC. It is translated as CASSSAVSSYEQYF.

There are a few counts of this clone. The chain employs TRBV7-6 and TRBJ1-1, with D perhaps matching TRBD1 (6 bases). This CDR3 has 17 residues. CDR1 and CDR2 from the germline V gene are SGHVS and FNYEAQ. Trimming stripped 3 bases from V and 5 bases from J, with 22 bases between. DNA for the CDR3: TGTGCCAGCAGCTTGCCCCCTGGGGTCTCAGGGGTTACTGAAGCTTTCTTT. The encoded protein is CASSLPPGVSGVTEAFF.

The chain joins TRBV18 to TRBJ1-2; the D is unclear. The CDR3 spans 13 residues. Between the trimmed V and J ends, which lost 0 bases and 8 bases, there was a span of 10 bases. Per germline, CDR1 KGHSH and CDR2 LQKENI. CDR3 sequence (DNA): TGTGCCAGCTCACCACCGGGTAGAGGAGGCTACACCTTC. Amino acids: CASSPPGRGGYTF.